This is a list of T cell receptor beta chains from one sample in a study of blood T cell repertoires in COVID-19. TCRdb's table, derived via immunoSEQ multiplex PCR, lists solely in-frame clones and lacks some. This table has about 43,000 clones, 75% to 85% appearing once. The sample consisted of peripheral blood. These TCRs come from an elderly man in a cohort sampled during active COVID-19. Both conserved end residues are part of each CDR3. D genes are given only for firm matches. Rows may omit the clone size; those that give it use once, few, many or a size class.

CASSQDYSRGNQPQHF | TGCGCCAGCAGCCAAGATTATAGCAGAGGCAATCAGCCCCAGCATTTT | - | - | TRBJ1-5 | TRBV4-1
CASSPQGAEQYF | TGTGCCAGCAGTCCTCAGGGTGCCGAGCAGTACTTC | - | - | TRBJ2-7 | TRBV2
CASSLAGDRVGNQPQHF | TGTGCCAGCAGCTTAGCCGGGGACAGGGTTGGCAATCAGCCCCAGCATTTT | few | TRBD1 | TRBJ1-5 | TRBV7-2
CASSYSKPGTSGYNEQFF | TGTGCCAGCAGTTACTCTAAGCCCGGGACTAGCGGTTACAATGAGCAGTTCTTC | few | TRBD2 | TRBJ2-1 | TRBV6-2/TRBV6-3
CASSSGVTGGEETQYF | TGTGCCAGCAGCTCGGGGGTGACAGGGGGTGAAGAGACCCAGTACTTC | - | TRBD1 | TRBJ2-5 | TRBV5-4
CASSAGGLGTEAFF | TGTGCCAGCTCCGCGGGAGGTTTAGGCACTGAAGCTTTCTTT | - | - | TRBJ1-1 | TRBV18
CASSGSGRLSTYEQYF | TGTGCCAGCAGCGGATCAGGGCGGCTGTCTACCTACGAGCAGTACTTC | - | - | TRBJ2-7 | TRBV9
CASSSMDWNTGELFF | TGTGCCAGCAGCTCTATGGACTGGAACACCGGGGAGCTGTTTTTT | - | - | TRBJ2-2 | TRBV7-2
CASSPTPGAANEKLFF | TGTGCCAGCTCACCCACTCCAGGGGCGGCTAATGAAAAACTGTTTTTT | - | - | TRBJ1-4 | TRBV18
CASSIGQGTYEQYF | TGTGCCAGTAGTATTGGTCAGGGGACCTACGAGCAGTACTTC | - | - | TRBJ2-7 | TRBV19
CASSSTSGYEQYF | TGTGCCAGCAGCTCTACTAGCGGCTACGAGCAGTACTTC | - | TRBD2 | TRBJ2-7 | TRBV5-4
CASSLTGTRIDSPLHF | TGTGCCAGCAGTTTAACAGGCACAAGGATCGATTCACCCCTCCACTTT | - | - | TRBJ1-6 | TRBV27
CASRTGGLGGNQPQHF | TGTGCCAGCAGGACTGGGGGCCTTGGGGGCAATCAGCCCCAGCATTTT | - | - | TRBJ1-5 | TRBV6-6
CASSPTRTGVDTQYF | TGTGCCAGCAGCCCCACTCGGACAGGGGTGGATACGCAGTATTTT | few | TRBD1 | TRBJ2-3 | TRBV9
CASSLVSGRASGELFF | TGTGCCAGCAGCTTAGTTAGCGGGAGGGCCTCCGGGGAGCTGTTTTTT | - | TRBD2 | TRBJ2-2 | TRBV7-6
CASGLVQGARPVNQETQYF | TGTGCTAGTGGTTTGGTACAGGGGGCCCGTCCCGTGAACCAAGAGACCCAGTACTTC | - | TRBD1 | TRBJ2-5 | TRBV12-5
CASSLGTGSYEQYF | TGTGCCAGTAGCCTCGGGACAGGTTCCTACGAGCAGTACTTC | - | TRBD1 | TRBJ2-7 | TRBV19
CASSLGGGETQYF | TGTGCCAGCAGCTTGGGAGGGGGAGAGACCCAGTACTTC | - | - | TRBJ2-5 | TRBV5-6
CASSLDRGSGNTIYF | TGTGCCAGCAGCTTAGACAGGGGATCTGGAAACACCATATATTTT | - | TRBD1 | TRBJ1-3 | TRBV5-5
CASRGQGDYNEQFF | TGCGCCAGCAGAGGACAGGGGGACTACAATGAGCAGTTCTTC | - | TRBD1 | TRBJ2-1 | TRBV5-1
CASSEQGRDQPQHF | TGTGCCAGCAGCGAACAGGGTCGAGATCAGCCCCAGCATTTT | few | - | TRBJ1-5 | TRBV9
CASSPTAEPPLHF | TGTGCCAGCAGCCCTACAGCGGAGCCACCCCTCCACTTT | - | - | TRBJ1-6 | TRBV3-1/TRBV3-2
CASSPRKREVNEQFF | TGTGCCAGCAGTCCCCGAAAGCGGGAAGTCAATGAGCAGTTCTTC | few | TRBD2 | TRBJ2-1 | TRBV28
CASSEYTGVEGNTIYF | TGTGCCAGCAGTGAATATACGGGGGTCGAAGGAAACACCATATATTTT | few | - | TRBJ1-3 | TRBV25-1
CASTRGGANLYGYTF | TGTGCCAGCACCCGGGGGGGGGCGAACCTTTATGGCTACACCTTC | - | - | TRBJ1-2 | TRBV28
CASSPPNFRSGFTDTQYF | TGTGCCAGCAGCCCCCCTAACTTCAGATCCGGGTTCACAGATACGCAGTATTTT | - | - | TRBJ2-3 | TRBV7-2
CASSLGGIKREQFF | TGTGCCAGCAGCTTGGGAGGGATTAAGAGAGAGCAGTTCTTC | once | - | TRBJ2-1 | TRBV5-4
CASSQTGVGEKLFF | TGTGCCAGCAGCCAGACAGGGGTTGGGGAAAAACTGTTTTTT | - | TRBD1 | TRBJ1-4 | TRBV5-4
CAIRSGQGGYSNQPQHF | TGTGCCATCAGGTCCGGACAGGGGGGATATAGCAATCAGCCCCAGCATTTT | - | TRBD1 | TRBJ1-5 | TRBV10-3
CASSLSQGPYEQYF | TGTGCCAGCAGCCTAAGTCAGGGGCCTTACGAGCAGTACTTC | - | - | TRBJ2-7 | TRBV11-2
CASRKAVTNLYEQYF | TGTGCCAGCAGAAAAGCGGTGACTAACCTCTACGAGCAGTACTTC | - | - | TRBJ2-7 | TRBV7-2
CASSEQSNQPQHF | TGTGCCAGTAGTGAACAGAGCAATCAGCCCCAGCATTTT | - | - | TRBJ1-5 | TRBV19
CASHRGGSTDTQYF | TGTGCCAGCCACAGGGGGGGATCCACAGATACGCAGTATTTT | - | - | TRBJ2-3 | TRBV6-5